Each of the 2 T cell receptor beta chains below was sequenced from the same sample in a study of cytomegalovirus exposure and HLA in healthy donors. The PCR ran on 60 Vbeta and 13 Jbeta primers. The repertoire was sequenced with immunoSEQ multiplex PCR; TCRdb's copy has only in-frame clones and lacks some. Of some 200,000 clones detected, roughly 13% appear once; the ten largest clones hold over 6.5%. Sequencing input: PBMCs. The receptors derive from a man between 50 and 59 years old in good health and CMV-seropositive.

There are a few counts of this clone. The chain recombines TRBV6-6 with TRBJ1-2; 9 bases fit TRBD1. Germline CDR1 is MNHNY and CDR2 is SVGAGI (reference sequence). This CDR3 is 15 amino acids long. Trimming removed 5 bases from V and 7 bases from J; junction bases left unmatched: 11. As DNA, the CDR3 is TGTGCCAGCAGTAAACCAACAGGGGGCGAGGGTGGCTACACCTTC. Translation gives CASSKPTGGEGGYTF.

The chain joins TRBV7-6 to TRBJ2-2; 9 bases match TRBD1. In germline, CDR1 is SGHVS, CDR2 FNYEAQ. Trimming cost V 4 bases and J 2 bases; bases outside gene matches: 2. The CDR3 has 15 amino acids. CDR3: CASSSGQGNTGELFF. The CDR3 DNA follows: TGTGCCAGCAGCTCGGGACAGGGTAACACCGGGGAGCTGTTTTTT.